This T cell receptor (beta chain) is from a study of identical twins. Findings and caveats of the study: Models predicted too little out-of-frame TCR alpha sharing in monozygotic twins. Abundant beta clonotypes from cord blood bore fewer insertions; memory repertoires lacked this pattern. Invariant cells of the MAIT and iNKT types might have partly distorted the zero-insertion analyses.

This clonotype showed up just a few times. Its antigen is undetermined. In germline, CDR1 is SNHLY, CDR2 FYNNEI. The CDR3 loop spans 16 amino acids. The trim removed 1 base at V and 4 bases at J, leaving 5 bases unmatched. A template switching step contributed a universal primer site, while unique molecular identifiers were present in the cDNA. TCRdb re-derived calls from the 5' RACE reads in MiXCR, one entry per CDR3 protein. The repertoire includes 1.5 million to 2 million distinct CDR3 sequences, about 32% of them detected once, and around 0.3% sits in the top ten. The clonotype was recovered from a newborn girl in good health. The sample comprised cord blood. The chain combines TRBV2 with TRBJ2-1; 9 nucleotides match TRBD2. In DNA, the CDR3 is TGTGCCAGCAGTGAAGGTCCTAGCGGGGTTTACAATGAGCAGTTCTTC. This translates into CASSEGPSGVYNEQFF.